This T cell receptor (beta chain) was identified in a study of cytomegalovirus exposure and HLA in healthy donors. A note on this clone: Its antigen is unknown.

A multiplex PCR was run with 60 Vbeta primers and 13 Jbeta primers. The assay was immunoSEQ multiplex PCR, and TCRdb's table has in-frame clones only and misses some. The table includes 100,000 to 150,000 clones, around 81% detected once. All donors participated as healthy donors of bone marrow. Points from the study as a whole: The classifier, whose performance was assessed in both the original and validation cohorts, reportedly diagnosed cytomegalovirus status with high specificity and sensitivity. TCR beta V- and J-gene trimming was later associated with a missense DCLRE1C variant. Immune exposure data for these donors was limited to CMV serostatus.

The TCR was taken from a young man in good health and CMV-seronegative. Material: PBMCs.

For the CDR3, the DNA is TGTGCCACAGGGGTCGGCACTGAAGCTTTCTTT. It specifies CATGVGTEAFF. The chain uses TRBV11-2 and TRBJ1-1; weak D call: TRBD1 (6 bases). Germline assignment: CDR1 SGHAT and CDR2 FQNNGV. The CDR3 is 11 amino acids. The V gene lost 10 bases and the J gene lost 4 bases, with 10 bases spanning the gap.